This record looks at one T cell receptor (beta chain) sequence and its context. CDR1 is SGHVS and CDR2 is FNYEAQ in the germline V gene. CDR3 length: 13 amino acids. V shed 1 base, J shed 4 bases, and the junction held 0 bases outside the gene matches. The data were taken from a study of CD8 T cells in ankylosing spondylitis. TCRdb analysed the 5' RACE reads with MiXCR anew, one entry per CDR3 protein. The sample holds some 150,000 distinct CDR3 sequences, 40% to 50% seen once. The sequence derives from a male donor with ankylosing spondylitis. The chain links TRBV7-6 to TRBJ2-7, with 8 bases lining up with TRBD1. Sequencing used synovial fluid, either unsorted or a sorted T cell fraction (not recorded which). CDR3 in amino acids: CASSLGTGYEQYF. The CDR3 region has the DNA TGTGCCAGCAGCTTAGGGACAGGGTACGAGCAGTACTTC.